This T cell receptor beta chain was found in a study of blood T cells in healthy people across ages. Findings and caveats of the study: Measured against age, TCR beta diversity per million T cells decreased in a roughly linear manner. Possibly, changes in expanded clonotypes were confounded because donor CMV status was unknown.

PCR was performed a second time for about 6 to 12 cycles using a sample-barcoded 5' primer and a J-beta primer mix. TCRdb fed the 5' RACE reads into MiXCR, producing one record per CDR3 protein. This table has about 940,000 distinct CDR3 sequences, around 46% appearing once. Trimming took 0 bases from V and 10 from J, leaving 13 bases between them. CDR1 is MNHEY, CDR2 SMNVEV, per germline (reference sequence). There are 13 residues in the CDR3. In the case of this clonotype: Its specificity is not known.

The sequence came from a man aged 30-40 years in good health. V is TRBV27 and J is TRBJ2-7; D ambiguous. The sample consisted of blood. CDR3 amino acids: CASSLSKGNIQYF. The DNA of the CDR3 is TGTGCCAGCAGTTTATCGAAGGGAAACATCCAGTACTTC.